The text below deals with one TCR beta chain. The sample belongs to a study of CD8+ T cells in alopecia areata. Reverse transcribed after extraction, RNA yielded cDNA as the sequencing template. TCRdb's copy holds only in-frame clones and misses some; the assay was immunoSEQ multiplex PCR. The repertoire holds roughly 120,000 clones, with less than 80% as singletons. This receptor was identified in a human donor in good health. Sequenced material: CD4+ T cells sorted from blood.

The chain's CDR3 is CSVVVRDRSSYGYTF. CDR3 nucleotide sequence: TGCAGCGTTGTCGTAAGGGACAGGTCGAGCTATGGCTACACCTTC. This chain joins TRBV29-1 and TRBJ1-2; 8 bases map to TRBD1. CDR1 is SQVTM and CDR2 is ANQGSEA in the germline V gene. CDR3 length: 15 amino acids. V shed 4 bases and J 4 bases; nucleotides not matched to a gene: 11. Filled out from reference TRBV29-1 and TRBJ1-2, the complete variable domain reads SAVISQKPSRDICQRGTSLTIQCQVDSQVTMMFWYRQQPGQSLTLIATANQGSEATYESGFVIDKFPISRPNLTFSTLTVSNMSPEDSSIYLCSVVVRDRSSYGYTFGSGTRLTVV.